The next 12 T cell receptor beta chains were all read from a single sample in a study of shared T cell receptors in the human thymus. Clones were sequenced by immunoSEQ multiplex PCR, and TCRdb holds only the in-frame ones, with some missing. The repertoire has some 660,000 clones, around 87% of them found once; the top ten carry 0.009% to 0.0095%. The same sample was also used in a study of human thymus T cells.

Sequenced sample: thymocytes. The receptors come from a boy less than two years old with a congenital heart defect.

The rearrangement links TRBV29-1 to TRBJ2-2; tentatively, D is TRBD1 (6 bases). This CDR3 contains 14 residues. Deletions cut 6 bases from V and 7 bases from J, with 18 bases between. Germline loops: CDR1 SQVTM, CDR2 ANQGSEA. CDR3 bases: TGCAGCGTCCGTGGGAACAGGGACGGCGGGGAGCTGTTTTTT. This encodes CSVRGNRDGGELFF.

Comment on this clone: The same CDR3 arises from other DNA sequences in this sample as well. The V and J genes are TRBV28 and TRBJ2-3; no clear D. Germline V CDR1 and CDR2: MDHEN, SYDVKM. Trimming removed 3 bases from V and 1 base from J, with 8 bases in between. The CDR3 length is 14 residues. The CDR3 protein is CASSLRGRTDTQYF. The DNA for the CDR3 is TGTGCCAGCAGTTTGCGTGGGCGCACAGATACGCAGTATTTT.

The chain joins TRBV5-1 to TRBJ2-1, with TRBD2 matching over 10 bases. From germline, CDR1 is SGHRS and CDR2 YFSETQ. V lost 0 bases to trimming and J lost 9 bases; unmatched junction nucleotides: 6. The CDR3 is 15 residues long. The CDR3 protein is CASSLGAGGDGEQFF. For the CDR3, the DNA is TGCGCCAGCAGCTTGGGAGCGGGGGGGGATGGTGAGCAGTTCTTC.

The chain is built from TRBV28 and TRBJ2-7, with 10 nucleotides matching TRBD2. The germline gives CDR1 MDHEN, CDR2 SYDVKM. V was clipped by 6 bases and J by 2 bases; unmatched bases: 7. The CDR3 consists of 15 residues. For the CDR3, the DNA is TGTGCCAGCAGCCTTCCTACTAGCGGGACCTACGAGCAGTACTTC. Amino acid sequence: CASSLPTSGTYEQYF.

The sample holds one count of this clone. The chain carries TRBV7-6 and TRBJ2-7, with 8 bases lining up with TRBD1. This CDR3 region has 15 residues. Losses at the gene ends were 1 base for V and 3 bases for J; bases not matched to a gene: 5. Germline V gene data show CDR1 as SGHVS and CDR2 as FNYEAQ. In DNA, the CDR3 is TGTGCCAGCAGCTTAGAGGTCGGGACAGGCTACGAGCAGTACTTC. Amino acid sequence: CASSLEVGTGYEQYF.

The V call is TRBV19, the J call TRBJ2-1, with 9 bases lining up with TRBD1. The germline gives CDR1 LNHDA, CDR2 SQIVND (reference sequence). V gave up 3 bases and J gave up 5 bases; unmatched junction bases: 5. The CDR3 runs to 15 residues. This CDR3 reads CASSMGQGFNNEQFF. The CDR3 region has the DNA TGTGCCAGTAGTATGGGACAGGGATTTAACAATGAGCAGTTCTTC.

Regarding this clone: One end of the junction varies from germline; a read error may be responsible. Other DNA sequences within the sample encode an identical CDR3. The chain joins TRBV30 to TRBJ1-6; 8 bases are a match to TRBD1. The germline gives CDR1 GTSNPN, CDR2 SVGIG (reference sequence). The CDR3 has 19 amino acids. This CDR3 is CAWSLGGLQGVPRHSPLHF. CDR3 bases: TGTGCCTGGAGTCTAGGTGGATTACAGGGGGTACCAAGACATTCCCCCCTCCACTTT.

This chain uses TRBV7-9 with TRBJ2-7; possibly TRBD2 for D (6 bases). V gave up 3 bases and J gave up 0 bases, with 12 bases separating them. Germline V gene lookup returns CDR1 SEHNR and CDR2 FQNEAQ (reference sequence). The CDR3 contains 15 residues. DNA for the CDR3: TGTGCCAGCAGCTTCGACGGGGGAAGCTCCTACGAGCAGTACTTC. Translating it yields CASSFDGGSSYEQYF.

The CDR3 reads CASSVVAGGANEQFF. CDR3 nucleotide sequence: TGTGCCAGCAGCGTAGTAGCGGGGGGGGCCAATGAGCAGTTCTTC. V usage is TRBV9 and J usage is TRBJ2-1, with 11 bases that match TRBD2. The junction had 2 bases not matched to a gene; V was cut back by 0 bases and J by 6 bases. Germline-derived CDR1 and CDR2 are SGDLS and YYNGEE. The CDR3 has 15 residues.

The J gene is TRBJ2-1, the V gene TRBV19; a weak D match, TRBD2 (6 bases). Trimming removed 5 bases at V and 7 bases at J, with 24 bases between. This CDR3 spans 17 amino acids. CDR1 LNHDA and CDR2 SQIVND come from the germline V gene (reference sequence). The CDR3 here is CASSLGRPGAYYNEQFF. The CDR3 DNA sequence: TGTGCCAGTAGTCTAGGTCGACCGGGAGCGTATTATAATGAGCAGTTCTTC.

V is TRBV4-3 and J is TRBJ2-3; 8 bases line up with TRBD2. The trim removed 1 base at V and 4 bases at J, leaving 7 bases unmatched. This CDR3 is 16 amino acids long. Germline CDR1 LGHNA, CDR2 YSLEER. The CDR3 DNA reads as TGCGCCAGCAGCCAAGGGGCGCGGGGGGACTCAGATACGCAGTATTTT. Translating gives CASSQGARGDSDTQYF.

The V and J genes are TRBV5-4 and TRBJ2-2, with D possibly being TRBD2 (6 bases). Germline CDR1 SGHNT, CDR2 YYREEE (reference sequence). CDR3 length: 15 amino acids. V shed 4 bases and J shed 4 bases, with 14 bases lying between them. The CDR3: CASSAPVGGTGELFF. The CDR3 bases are TGTGCCAGCAGCGCTCCGGTCGGGGGCACCGGGGAGCTGTTTTTT.